This T cell receptor beta chain was recorded in a study of T cells after yellow fever vaccination. Study details: The fractions with low cell numbers were processed using SMART-Seq v4 Ultra Low Input. Broader study findings: Most primary-vaccination clones recurred post-booster (around 95% CD4, 88% CD8).

The CDR3 is 16 amino acids. Germline assignment: CDR1 SGHRS and CDR2 YFSETQ. The germline V and J ends were trimmed by 6 bases and 14 bases, with 27 bases remaining between them. This clonotype was recorded many times. From the 5' RACE reads, TCRdb called clonotypes with MiXCR, one entry per CDR3 protein. The table shows 20,000 to 25,000 distinct CDR3 sequences, with around 5.2% occurring only once. The chain employs TRBV5-1 and TRBJ1-6; D not resolved. The TCR was taken from a man in his late teens or twenties who received the YFV17D yellow fever vaccine. Here the sequenced sample was PBMCs, either bulk or a sorted T-cell subset (CD4+, CD8+, memory, or dextramer-sorted; not recorded which), taken roughly 46 days after the first yellow fever vaccination. The CDR3 DNA reads TGCGCCAGCACCGACCTTATGGACGGAGGATTAGTTTCCCTCCACTTT. Protein sequence: CASTDLMDGGLVSLHF.